One sample yielded the 22 T cell receptor beta chains listed below, sequenced in a study of T cell responses to AZD1222 COVID-19 vaccine. Assay used: immunoSEQ multiplex PCR; TCRdb lists only in-frame clones, some missing. The sample records 100,000 to 150,000 clones, 89% being singletons. The sequenced sample was peripheral blood, obtained on day 0 of AZD1222 vaccination. These receptors all stem from an adult in good health.

This rearrangement joins TRBV28 to TRBJ1-1; D uncertain. The V end was cut by 3 bases, the J end by 2 bases, with 10 bases between. CDR1 is MDHEN, CDR2 SYDVKM, per germline. The CDR3 is 14 residues long. In nucleotides, the CDR3 is TGTGCCAGCAGTTTTACAGTAGGAAACACTGAAGCTTTCTTT. It yields the protein CASSFTVGNTEAFF. The full variable domain, with the rest looked up from reference TRBV28 and TRBJ1-1, is DVKVTQSSRYLVKRTGEKVFLECVQDMDHENMFWYRQDPGLGLRLIYFSYDVKMKEKGDIPEGYSVSREKKERFSLILESASTNQTSMYLCASSFTVGNTEAFFGQGTRLTVV.

V usage is TRBV4-1 and J usage is TRBJ1-1; D is possibly TRBD1 (6 bases). CDR3 size: 17 residues. Germline V lookup: CDR1 MGHRA, CDR2 YSYEKL. Between the trimmed V and J ends, which lost 2 bases and 1 base, there was a span of 17 bases. CDR3 protein: CASSQPRQEGWNTEAFF. For the CDR3, the DNA is TGCGCCAGCAGCCAACCTAGACAGGAAGGGTGGAACACTGAAGCTTTCTTT.

This chain joins TRBV4-1 and TRBJ2-5; no firm D call. Looked up from germline, CDR1 is MGHRA and CDR2 is YSYEKL. The CDR3 has 16 residues. Trimming stripped 4 bases from V and 4 bases from J, with 19 bases between. In DNA, the CDR3 is TGCGCCAGCAGCCCTCTCGTGTGGGGAATTAGAGAGACCCAGTACTTC. Its protein is CASSPLVWGIRETQYF.

This rearrangement joins TRBV3-1 (or the pseudogene TRBV3-2) to TRBJ2-2, with D uncertain. Germline CDR1 LGHDT, CDR2 YNNKEL (reference sequence). The CDR3 loop spans 15 amino acids. V gave up 0 bases and J gave up 1 base, with 6 bases separating them. CDR3 nucleotide sequence: TGTGCCAGCAGCCAAGACAGGATGAACACCGGGGAGCTGTTTTTT. Its protein is CASSQDRMNTGELFF.

The gene calls are TRBV5-1 and TRBJ2-7; 8 nucleotides line up with TRBD1. V dropped 3 bases and J dropped 6; count of bases not matched to a gene: 5. Germline CDR1 is SGHRS and CDR2 is YFSETQ. This CDR3 region has 13 residues. The CDR3 sequence is CASSSGQGSEQYF. The CDR3 coding sequence is TGCGCCAGCAGCTCCGGACAGGGCTCCGAGCAGTACTTC.

V and J are TRBV6-4 and TRBJ2-3; D could derive from TRBD1 or TRBD2 (6 bases each). This CDR3 is 14 amino acids long. Germline values: CDR1 MRHNA, CDR2 SNTAGT. V lost 3 bases to trimming and J lost 6 bases, with 13 bases between them. The DNA of the CDR3 is TGTGCCAGCAGTGAAAAGGGGGAGGCGGATACGCAGTATTTT. Its protein product is CASSEKGEADTQYF.

The genes are TRBV5-1 and TRBJ1-6; D may be TRBD1 (6 bases). CDR3 size: 15 residues. Trimming stripped 3 bases from V and 3 bases from J, with 10 bases between. Germline CDR1 reads SGHRS; CDR2 reads YFSETQ. The CDR3 DNA is TGCGCCAGCAGCTCCTCGGACAGCTATAATTCACCCCTCCACTTT. Protein sequence: CASSSSDSYNSPLHF.

This rearrangement joins TRBV19 to TRBJ1-5; D is ambiguous. Germline V lookup: CDR1 LNHDA, CDR2 SQIVND (reference sequence). V lost 6 bases, J lost 4 bases, and 7 bases lay in between. The CDR3 length is 12 residues. CDR3 bases: TGTGCCAGTAGGGTCAGTAATCAGCCCCAGCATTTT. Protein: CASRVSNQPQHF.

The CDR3 coding sequence is TGCGCCAGCAGCTTGTTTTTCTCCGGGGGGCGAAATGAGCAGTTCTTC. Protein: CASSLFFSGGRNEQFF. This rearrangement joins TRBV5-1 to TRBJ2-1, with TRBD2 as a possible D gene (7 bases). The ends were cut back, 1 base at V and 7 bases at J, with 18 bases in the middle. The CDR3 contains 16 residues. Germline CDR1 is SGHRS and CDR2 is YFSETQ.

This clone was picked up many times. This chain uses TRBV5-1 with TRBJ2-5, with no clear D. CDR3 length: 14 residues. Germline-derived CDR1 and CDR2 are SGHRS and YFSETQ. Deletions cut 0 bases from V and 1 base from J, with 7 bases between. The CDR3 reads CASSLGLAQETQYF. CDR3 DNA sequence: TGCGCCAGCAGCTTGGGACTCGCCCAAGAGACCCAGTACTTC.

The chain combines TRBV6-1 with TRBJ2-1, with D tentatively TRBD1 or TRBD2 (7 bases each). There are 15 residues in the CDR3. Germline CDR1 MNHNS, CDR2 SASEGT. The V and J ends lost 1 base and 7 bases respectively, with 14 bases between them. The CDR3 DNA follows: TGTGCCAGCAGTGAAGGAAGGGGGCGGGGGAATGAGCAGTTCTTC. This translates into CASSEGRGRGNEQFF.

The genes are TRBV9 and TRBJ2-7; TRBD2 agrees at 7 bases. The CDR3 extends over 14 amino acids. Germline assignment: CDR1 SGDLS and CDR2 YYNGEE. The V segment lost 5 bases and the J segment 2 bases; nucleotides outside the gene matches: 7. The CDR3 DNA follows: TGTGCCAGCAGTCCTACTAGCGCCACCTACGAGCAGTACTTC. Protein: CASSPTSATYEQYF.

The rearrangement links TRBV7-2 to TRBJ1-2; D unclear. Germline lookup yields CDR1 SGHTA and CDR2 FQGNSA. The V end lost 5 bases, the J end lost 4 bases, and 14 bases lay between the germline ends. The CDR3 loop spans 14 amino acids. DNA of the CDR3: TGTGCCAGCAGCCTGCCCTTGGAACTCTATGGCTACACCTTC. This translates into CASSLPLELYGYTF.

V is TRBV14 and J is TRBJ2-7; the D call may be TRBD1 or TRBD2 (5 bases each). V lost 2 bases to trimming and J lost 6 bases, with 11 bases between them. Germline lookup yields CDR1 SGHDN and CDR2 FVKESK. This CDR3 has 13 amino acids. The CDR3 spells CASSQFRESEQYF. CDR3 DNA sequence: TGTGCCAGCAGCCAATTCAGGGAGTCCGAGCAGTACTTC.

The rearrangement uses TRBV24-1 and TRBJ2-1; 7 nucleotides align to TRBD1. Germline V CDR1 and CDR2: KGHDR, SFDVKD. This CDR3 comprises 15 residues. Trimming removed 5 bases from V and 0 bases from J; junction bases left unmatched: 3. The CDR3 DNA is TGTGCCACCAGTGGGGCAGGGGGCTCCTACAATGAGCAGTTCTTC. Translated, it gives CATSGAGGSYNEQFF.

The V gene is TRBV4-3, the J gene TRBJ2-7, with TRBD1 identical over 9 bases. Trimming at V came to 0 bases and at J to 2 bases, leaving 11 bases not matched to a gene. Germline CDR1 reads LGHNA; CDR2 reads YSLEER. This CDR3 has 18 residues. Written as DNA, the CDR3 is TGCGCCAGCAGCCAAGATCCTATCGGGACAGGGACAACCTACGAGCAGTACTTC. Translation: CASSQDPIGTGTTYEQYF.

The V gene is TRBV7-9, the J gene TRBJ1-6; D is unresolved. CDR3 length: 15 amino acids. Germline V gene sequence: CDR1 SEHNR, CDR2 FQNEAQ (reference sequence). Trimming removed 1 base at V and 10 bases at J, with 14 bases between. CDR3 region: CASSLDLDEWSPLHF. CDR3 in DNA: TGTGCCAGCAGCTTAGACTTGGATGAGTGGTCACCCCTCCACTTT.

The CDR3 bases are TGTGCCAGCAGCTTCTGGCGGAGCTCCTACAATGAGCAGTTCTTC. Its translation is CASSFWRSSYNEQFF. The chain is built from TRBV11-2 and TRBJ2-1; the D is unclear. The germline V gene has CDR1 SGHAT and CDR2 FQNNGV. The CDR3 is 15 amino acids. V lost 3 bases, J lost 0 bases, and 9 bases lay in between.

This sequence joins TRBV24-1 and TRBJ1-1; TRBD1 is a possible D gene (6 bases). The V gene lost 5 bases and the J gene lost 11 bases, with 14 bases spanning the gap. The CDR3 sequence is 12 residues long. CDR1 is KGHDR, CDR2 SFDVKD, per germline. The CDR3 DNA sequence: TGTGCCACCAGTGGCACAGGGTTGGAGGCTTTCTTT. Translating gives CATSGTGLEAFF.

This rearrangement joins TRBV4-1 to TRBJ2-7; 10 bases fit TRBD1. This CDR3 comprises 20 residues. Germline V CDR1 and CDR2: MGHRA, YSYEKL. The V and J ends lost 1 base and 2 bases, in that order; junction bases with no gene match: 17. The CDR3 here is CASSQGPAAGQGIRAYEQYF. As DNA, the CDR3 is TGCGCCAGCAGCCAAGGACCCGCGGCGGGACAGGGGATTAGGGCCTACGAGCAGTACTTC.

The chain recombines TRBV28 with TRBJ2-7; D not resolved. The CDR3 is made up of 12 amino acids. Germline loops: CDR1 MDHEN, CDR2 SYDVKM. The V end lost 6 bases, the J end lost 4 bases, and 10 bases lay between the germline ends. CDR3 residues: CASSHPPYEQYF. The CDR3 DNA reads as TGTGCCAGCAGCCACCCGCCTTACGAGCAGTACTTC.

The chain links TRBV21-1 to TRBJ2-1; the D call in the table, TRBD1, was not verified against the DNA. TRBV21-1 is tagged as a pseudogene. The CDR3 contains 16 residues. The CDR3 bases are TGTGCCAGCAGACCCGGGACAGGTTCGGCCTACAATGAGCAGTTCTTC. Its protein is CASRPGTGSAYNEQFF.